The TCR beta chain under discussion was sequenced for a study of cytomegalovirus exposure and HLA in healthy donors (dated by TCRdb to 2016 to 2017). Looking at the study overall: In an earlier analysis of approximately 500 of the donors, 276 Gb of sequence data and 117 million unique TCR beta sequences from 150 million to 200 million T cells were reported. Approximately 300 gigabases of sequencing data and 70 million to 95 million unique TCR sequences made up an early release that covered 640 HLA-typed donors. Of the roughly 400 genotyped donors, roughly 85% fell in the genetic ancestry cluster associated with self-reported Caucasian donors. The study aimed to test whether cataloging public T cell receptors could reveal signatures of past pathogen exposure. The study used immunosequencing to profile the T cell repertoires of several hundred subjects and linked those repertoires to cytomegalovirus serostatus. A separate validation cohort of 100 to 150 different subjects was used in addition to the 666-subject first cohort. High-throughput TCR immunosequencing, statistical association of individual TCRs with disease status, and machine learning were combined to predict cytomegalovirus infection status. A later analysis re-examined previously published TCR beta repertoires from roughly 720 donors and added high-resolution HLA genotyping to investigate patterns of TCR occurrence. In the later analysis, no new phenotypic data were used to find candidate immune exposures; instead, reliance was placed on TCR beta sequences and their occurrence across donors. An earlier analysis of several hundred of the donors used high-throughput TCR beta sequencing to judge whether each TCR beta V gene segment behaved as functional or pseudogenic. Donor age, sex, ethnicity and CMV serostatus were compiled alongside the repertoire data. In a later genetic analysis, genome-wide SNP genotypes for about 55% of the 666 donors were used, and that subset was treated as a discovery cohort. Every discovery cohort repertoire had been produced on one sequencing platform. HLA typing included class I and class II loci at four-digit resolution. Typing coverage varied by locus: roughly 620-640 donors for A, B, C, DRB1 and DQB1; about 520 for DQA1; 606 for DPA1; around 450 for DPB1. Several DR-DQ haplotypes were treated as single units for association and clustering because of strong linkage in the cohort. Across 398 genotyped donors of the cohort, an average of roughly 250,000 unique TCR beta nucleotide sequences per donor were sequenced, and about a sixth of those sequences were non-productive.

Study-wide conclusions, independent of this receptor: Because counts were too low, seventeen rarely observed V segments, including chromosome 9 orphons, were left out of the earlier analysis of about 620 of the donors. Sequencing depth was assumed to be roughly uniform across donors in the presence/absence analyses, though that assumption may not hold. A further reported finding was that TCR beta sequences accurately predicted the HLA-A and HLA-B alleles for most subjects in the first cohort. While some public TCRs were present in many individuals, most TCR sequences turned up only very rarely across donors. In the study, approximately 150 TCR beta chains were listed as associated with cytomegalovirus. A group of highly shared sequence variants was considered likely to be a technical artifact of the sequencing pipeline. Because the 87-base-pair reads could not distinguish some IMGT-functional V segments, including TRBV6-2 and TRBV6-3, those segments were excluded. According to the authors, the approach could potentially be generalized to other disease states and immunological phenotypes. According to a later analysis, parvovirus B19, influenza, CMV and Epstein-Barr virus appeared linked to several top co-occurrence clusters. In a later genetic analysis, a missense DCLRE1C variant was associated with V-gene and J-gene trimming of TCR beta chains, and the association was replicated in an independent cohort. In a later analysis, TCR association rates were found to vary across HLA loci, with the most associated TCRs seen for DRB1 alleles and the fewest for HLA-C alleles. Three of the identified cytomegalovirus-associated TCR beta chains were confirmed in vitro to be specific for cytomegalovirus antigens. At a false discovery rate of 0.05, a later analysis linked 15,000 to 20,000 TCR beta sequences to specific HLA alleles. When HLA alleles, especially DR and DQ, strongly co-occurred, TCR associations were difficult to assign to individual alleles. Only TCR beta chains were sequenced in this cohort, and the absence of alpha or paired-chain data limited detectable features. Linkage disequilibrium might explain the correlated functional status among segregating V segments, but an unknown experimental factor could not be ruled out. Compared with the 666-donor mean, donors in an Asian-associated ancestry cluster had fewer N-insertions in productive TCRs, according to a later genetic analysis. CMV serostatus was the only immune exposure information available for the cohort. A later analysis found that HLA-associated TCR beta chains were more clonally expanded and had lower generation probabilities than equally common non-associated chains. The classifier was reported to diagnose cytomegalovirus status with high specificity and sensitivity in both the original and validation cohorts. Because some donors lacked HLA typing at each locus, the association tests relied only on the typed subset. In an earlier analysis of about 600 of the donors, most TCR beta V segments appeared in productive rearrangements about 87% or about 30% of the time, broadly matching IMGT annotations. In a later analysis, most CMV-associated TCR beta chains were found to appear HLA-restricted, with HLA associations seemingly driven largely by CMV exposure.

Points on this clone: It lacks a known antigen. Qualities for individual bases were not recorded, and no much larger clone is one base off.

Library method: the immunoSEQ multiplex PCR assay. For the multiplex PCR, a mixture combining 60 forward primers for TCR Vbeta segments and 13 reverse primers for TCR Jbeta segments was used. The CDR3 region of rearranged TCR beta genes was amplified from genomic DNA by a multiplex PCR assay. Amplified TCR beta libraries were sequenced as 87-base-pair reads on the Illumina HiSeq System. On the authors' methods: A later analysis counted tens of millions of unique TCR beta chains across the 666 repertoires, and around 9.9 million of these chains were shared by at least two donors. Raw reads were error-corrected and collapsed into unique sequences by a nearest-neighbor algorithm in which closely related sequences were merged to remove PCR and sequencing errors. To assign V, D and J gene segments, CDR3 sequences were aligned to IMGT reference sequences. For a sequence to be retained, a match of at least six nucleotides was required to both a V gene segment and a J gene segment. Rearrangements were classified as productive when the CDR3 lacked stop codons and remained in frame with V and J, and all other rearrangements were classified as non-productive. CDR3 was defined by IMGT convention, running from the second conserved V-encoded cysteine to the conserved J-encoded phenylalanine. Sequences without an unambiguous match to a single V gene segment were excluded from the earlier analysis of approximately 600 of the donors. An earlier analysis of almost 600 of the donors classified V segments as functional when productive rearrangements were above 56.7% and as segregating when the standard deviation between donors was above 5%. A statistical classification framework was developed to diagnose cytomegalovirus status using the catalog of TCR beta chain sequences. V and J gene assignment, in a later analysis, came from comparing TCR nucleotide sequences with IMGT/GENE-DB human TR gene sequences. The TCRdist pipeline was used in a later analysis to assign CDR3 sequences and most-parsimonious VDJ recombination scenarios. In a later analysis, every TCR beta chain was defined by the combination of its CDR3 amino acid sequence and its V-gene family, and reads without a unique V-gene family were dropped. In a later analysis, 550 to 650 highly shared, low-generation-probability nucleotide sequences were removed to address suspected cross-contamination and a sequencing artifact. In a later analysis, a clonal expansion index was calculated for each public chain from normalized within-repertoire ranks of inferred template counts. In a later analysis, generation probabilities were computed with a VDJ recombination model fitted to out-of-frame rearrangements, and the resulting probabilities were checked against IGoR. Hypergeometric tests were used in a later analysis to score TCR-TCR, TCR-HLA and TCR-CMV co-occurrence, with a repertoire-size bias correction applied to the TCR pairs. To estimate false discovery rates, a later analysis permuted the HLA or CMV assignments 20 times. In a later analysis, co-occurring TCRs were grouped with DBSCAN, and TCRdist sequence similarity was added when clustering was performed within HLA-allele-positive subsets. Repertoires with fewer than 30,000 or more than 120,000 public chains were left out of co-occurrence clustering, as were about 5 repertoires with anomalous nucleotide sharing. What TCRdb holds here is the immuneACCESS table cut down to in-frame rearrangements. Part of the clones is not present; checked against another copy, under half of the missing clones reflect an unresolved V gene, and the others are unexplained. That table supplies the V and J calls and clone size; D and trimming were determined from the DNA. In all, the sample holds some 140,000 clones, and about 76% of those were seen once. Together, the top ten hold approximately 3% of the sample.

As encoded in the germline V gene, CDR1 is MGHRA while CDR2 is YSYEKL. Unmatched junction bases come to 7, with V trimmed by 1 base and J by 3 bases. The CDR3 contains 16 residues, cysteine and phenylalanine counted. The retained sequence is limited to the CDR3, 48 bases, with the frame set at the first base. The cohort comprised more than 550 healthy bone marrow donors. At the time of sampling, all cohort members were nominally healthy, though unrecorded immune exposures were likely present. The donor was CMV seronegative and belonged to the group of around 400 seronegative cohort members. A peripheral blood sample was collected from each donor, and TCR beta sequencing was performed on peripheral blood mononuclear cells. Genomic DNA was extracted from the blood cell samples with the Qiagen DNeasy Blood Extraction Kit.

The chain uses TRBV4-1 and TRBJ2-3, and TRBD2 matches 7 of the central bases. Sequencing input: PBMCs. This clonotype was obtained from a female donor in good health and CMV-seronegative. The bases are TGCGCCAGCAGCCAAGTCGGCGGGAGAGGAACAGATACGCAGTATTTT. It translates as CASSQVGGRGTDTQYF.